Listed below are T cell receptor beta chains from one sample, sequenced in a study of cytotoxic CD8 clonotypes in ibrutinib-treated CLL. Generated by immunoSEQ multiplex PCR, the TCRdb table keeps only in-frame clones and is missing some. The sample consists of 200,000 or so clones, nearly 80% of them appearing once. The material was PBMCs, obtained after 12 months of ibrutinib treatment. The receptors originated from a human donor with chronic lymphocytic leukemia. Each CDR3 is given with its conserved first and last residue. Each record gives: J gene, D gene, V gene, clone size, CDR3 protein, CDR3 DNA. A D gene is named only where the DNA matches it firmly. Some rows mark clone size as missing; the rest say once, few, many or name a class of expanded clone.

TRBJ1-1 - TRBV25-1 - CASSRGTEAFF TGTGCCAGCTCCAGGGGCACTGAAGCTTTCTTT
TRBJ2-7 TRBD1 TRBV29-1 - CSGRDRHYEQYF TGCAGCGGCCGGGACAGGCACTACGAGCAGTACTTC
TRBJ2-3 TRBD1 TRBV4-2 once CASSQDSGTGGSDTQYF TGTGCCAGCAGCCAAGATTCGGGGACAGGGGGCTCAGATACGCAGTATTTT
TRBJ1-4 - TRBV10-3 - CAISESYRANEKLFF TGTGCCATCAGTGAGTCGTATCGCGCGAATGAAAAACTGTTTTTT
TRBJ2-2 - TRBV7-9 once CASSLGLEMGTGELFF TGTGCCAGCAGCTTAGGACTAGAGATGGGTACCGGGGAGCTGTTTTTT
TRBJ2-7 TRBD1 TRBV5-1 - CASSFGTGAYEQYF TGCGCCAGCAGCTTCGGGACAGGGGCCTACGAGCAGTACTTC
TRBJ1-2 - TRBV28 - CASSLPTWEGYTF TGTGCCAGCAGTTTACCAACCTGGGAAGGCTACACCTTC
TRBJ2-7 - TRBV30 - CAWSFGGTFNEQYF TGTGCCTGGAGTTTTGGGGGTACGTTCAACGAGCAGTACTTC
TRBJ1-1 TRBD1 TRBV29-1 many CSVSRTGNTEAFF TGCAGCGTAAGCCGGACAGGGAACACTGAAGCTTTCTTT
TRBJ2-5 TRBD2 TRBV7-6 - CASSPFEAGEETQYF TGTGCCAGCAGTCCGTTTGAAGCGGGAGAAGAGACCCAGTACTTC
TRBJ2-7 TRBD1 TRBV10-1 once CASSESFRGLYYEQYF TGCGCCAGCAGTGAGTCTTTCAGGGGGTTATACTACGAGCAGTACTTC
TRBJ2-1 TRBD1 TRBV2 - CASSTMDRGNEQFF TGTGCCAGCAGCACTATGGACAGGGGAAATGAGCAGTTCTTC
TRBJ2-7 - TRBV29-1 - CSTLLQASSYEQYF TGCAGCACCCTCCTCCAAGCTTCCTCCTACGAGCAGTACTTC
TRBJ2-2 TRBD2 TRBV5-1 - CASTSPRGDPNTGELFF TGCGCCAGCACCTCTCCCCGGGGGGATCCGAACACCGGGGAGCTGTTTTTT
TRBJ1-1 - TRBV10-1 - CATRDGADTEAFF TGCGCCACCCGGGACGGGGCGGACACTGAAGCTTTCTTT
TRBJ2-5 - TRBV6-1 - CASSLRDSRGETQYF TGTGCCAGCAGTCTAAGGGACTCCCGTGGAGAGACCCAGTACTTC
TRBJ2-3 - TRBV5-1 - CASSPGIGVRGTDTQYF TGCGCCAGCAGCCCGGGGATCGGGGTACGGGGCACAGATACGCAGTATTTT
TRBJ2-1 TRBD2 TRBV7-6 - CASSLLSGRANIEQFF TGTGCCAGCAGCTTACTCAGCGGGAGGGCCAACATTGAGCAGTTCTTC
TRBJ1-1 - TRBV6-4 - CASSDASTGNTEAFF TGTGCCAGCAGTGACGCTAGCACGGGGAACACTGAAGCTTTCTTT
TRBJ2-7 TRBD2 TRBV10-2 - CASMGGLWGDEQYF TGCGCCAGCATGGGAGGGTTGTGGGGCGACGAGCAGTACTTC
TRBJ2-3 - TRBV5-1 - CASSLGARTSTDTQYF TGCGCCAGCAGTCTGGGAGCCAGAACTAGCACAGATACGCAGTATTTT
TRBJ2-2 TRBD1 TRBV25-1 - CASSEYGTGVNTGELFF TGTGCCAGCAGTGAATACGGGACAGGGGTGAACACCGGGGAGCTGTTTTTT
TRBJ2-3 - TRBV6-5 - CASSYQTGRDTQYF TGTGCCAGCAGTTATCAAACAGGGAGGGATACGCAGTATTTT
TRBJ1-5 - TRBV6-1 - CASKVQVNQPQHF TGTGCCAGCAAGGTCCAGGTAAATCAGCCCCAGCATTTT
TRBJ2-1 - TRBV6-1 - CASRLARDEQFF TGTGCCAGCAGGCTAGCCAGGGATGAGCAGTTCTTC
TRBJ1-6 - TRBV18 few CASSPPNSPLHF TGTGCCAGCTCACCACCCAATTCACCCCTCCACTTT
TRBJ2-5 - TRBV29-1 - CSVEVAGRETQYF TGCAGCGTTGAAGTGGCAGGGCGGGAGACCCAGTACTTC
TRBJ1-2 TRBD1 TRBV6-6 - CASTPWTGLNYGYTF TGTGCCAGCACCCCCTGGACAGGGCTAAACTATGGCTACACCTTC
TRBJ2-7 - TRBV5-1 once CASSLGVGGYYEQYF TGCGCCAGCAGCTTGGGAGTCGGCGGGTACTACGAGCAGTACTTC
TRBJ2-7 TRBD1 TRBV7-9 - CASSPVRDRAYEQYF TGTGCCAGCAGCCCCGTCCGGGACAGAGCCTACGAGCAGTACTTC
TRBJ1-5 TRBD1 TRBV5-6 - CASSLGQGVQPQHF TGTGCCAGCAGCTTGGGACAGGGGGTTCAGCCCCAGCATTTT
TRBJ1-5 - TRBV28 - CASSQSPGLGSIDQPQHF TGTGCCAGCAGTCAATCCCCGGGATTGGGGTCGATCGATCAGCCCCAGCATTTT
TRBJ1-2 TRBD1 TRBV5-1 - CASSFAGQGLYGYTF TGCGCCAGCAGCTTTGCGGGACAGGGTTTGTATGGCTACACCTTC
TRBJ1-1 - TRBV25-1 - CASSESDRLNTEAFF TGTGCCAGCAGTGAATCTGACAGATTGAACACTGAAGCTTTCTTT
TRBJ1-2 - TRBV4-1 - CASSQGGDYGYTF TGCGCCAGCAGCCAAGGGGGAGACTATGGCTACACCTTC
TRBJ1-1 - TRBV7-8 - CASSLVVAGQAFF TGTGCCAGCAGCTTAGTGGTGGCAGGGCAAGCTTTCTTT
TRBJ2-5 - TRBV15 - CATSRGTLNLQETQYF TGTGCCACCAGCAGAGGGACACTGAACCTTCAAGAGACCCAGTACTTC
TRBJ1-2 TRBD1 TRBV4-1 - CASSHPGQLYGYTF TGCGCCAGCAGCCACCCGGGACAGCTGTATGGCTACACCTTC
TRBJ2-7 TRBD2 TRBV18 - CASSPELAGGLSYEQYF TGTGCCAGCTCACCGGAGCTAGCGGGGGGGCTTAGCTACGAGCAGTACTTC
TRBJ1-2 TRBD1 TRBV5-1 - CASSLVGGVGYGYTF TGCGCCAGCAGCTTGGTAGGGGGCGTCGGCTATGGCTACACCTTC
TRBJ2-1 - TRBV7-8 once CASRFAPLEGFDNEQFF TGTGCCAGCAGATTCGCACCTCTAGAGGGGTTCGACAATGAGCAGTTCTTC
TRBJ2-3 - TRBV19 - CASSIRDTQYF TGTGCCAGTAGTATAAGGGATACGCAGTATTTT
TRBJ2-2 TRBD2 TRBV30 - CAWSWTSGDTGELFF TGTGCCTGGAGTTGGACTAGCGGGGACACCGGGGAGCTGTTTTTT
TRBJ2-7 - TRBV9 few CASSRWRADYEQYF TGTGCCAGCAGCCGTTGGAGGGCGGACTACGAGCAGTACTTC